This entry lists 9 T cell receptor beta chains sequenced from one sample in a study of blood T cell repertoires in COVID-19. Assay: immunoSEQ multiplex PCR; the TCRdb copy retains only in-frame clones and omits some. The sample contains some 120,000 clones, 88% of which appear only once. The sequenced material came from peripheral blood. The receptor set was obtained from a man aged 50-59 years with acute or convalescent COVID-19.

The J gene is TRBJ1-4, the V gene TRBV18; D perhaps matches TRBD1 (5 bases). Trimming removed 8 bases from V and 3 bases from J, with 13 bases in between. Germline assignment: CDR1 KGHSH and CDR2 LQKENI. This CDR3 is 14 amino acids long. CDR3 sequence: CASARQNANEKLFF. CDR3 DNA sequence: TGTGCCAGCGCAAGACAGAACGCTAATGAAAAACTGTTTTTT.

This chain joins TRBV2 and TRBJ2-7; D is unclear. The V gene lost 0 bases and the J gene lost 2 bases, with 8 bases spanning the gap. The length of the CDR3 is 14 residues. Germline CDR1 SNHLY, CDR2 FYNNEI. For the CDR3, the DNA is TGTGCCAGCAGTGAAGCACGGCAGGCCTACGAGCAGTACTTC. Its translation is CASSEARQAYEQYF.

The chain carries TRBV4-1 and TRBJ1-2; TRBD1 matches at 9 bases. The CDR3 has 19 residues. V shed 1 base, J shed 4 bases, and the junction held 16 bases outside the gene matches. Germline CDR1 and CDR2: MGHRA and YSYEKL. The DNA of the CDR3 is TGCGCCAGCAGCCAAGTTTTCTCGGGACAGGGTTGGATCGGCTATGGCTACACCTTC. This gives the protein CASSQVFSGQGWIGYGYTF.

The gene calls are TRBV18 and TRBJ1-5, with 9 bases identical to TRBD1. CDR1 is KGHSH and CDR2 is LQKENI in the germline V gene. CDR3 length equals 17 residues. Unmatched junction bases numbered 11, after V lost 1 base and J lost 7 bases. CDR3 sequence reads: CASSPLVLGQGDQPQHF. CDR3 nucleotide sequence: TGTGCCAGCTCACCACTTGTGTTGGGACAGGGTGACCAGCCCCAGCATTTT.

The chain recombines TRBV3-1 (or the pseudogene TRBV3-2) with TRBJ2-5, with a possible D match to TRBD1 (6 bases). The CDR3 length is 15 residues. The V end was cut by 6 bases, the J end by 1 base, with 15 bases between. CDR1 and CDR2 (germline): LGHDT, YNNKEL (reference sequence). CDR3 sequence: CASSQLQGPQETQYF. The DNA of the CDR3 is TGTGCCAGCAGTCAGCTACAGGGACCCCAAGAGACCCAGTACTTC.

This chain uses TRBV21-1 with TRBJ2-2; the D call TRBD2 from the table was never checked on the DNA. TRBV21-1 is a listed pseudogene. The CDR3 contains 19 residues. The CDR3 coding sequence is TGTGCCAGCAGGTCGGCCCTAGCAGGGCCTAGCGGCCCGTACGGGGAGCTGTTTTTT. Its protein product is CASRSALAGPSGPYGELFF.

CDR3 bases: TGTGCCAGCAGCTTAAGGCCGGACTCCGATGGCTACACCTTC. Its protein is CASSLRPDSDGYTF. V and J are TRBV7-8 and TRBJ1-2, with D unresolved. This CDR3 contains 14 residues. CDR1 SGHVS and CDR2 FQNEAQ come from the germline V gene. Trimming shortened V by 2 bases and J by 6 bases, and 13 bases separated the two germline ends. Together with reference TRBV7-8 and TRBJ1-2, the CDR3 gives the full variable domain: GAGVSQSPRYKVAKRGQDVALRCDPISGHVSLFWYQQALGQGPEFLTYFQNEAQLDKSGLPSDRFFAERPEGSVSTLKIQRTQQEDSAVYLCASSLRPDSDGYTFGSGTRLTVV.

This chain connects TRBV6-1 to TRBJ2-1; 11 bases fit TRBD2. Germline CDR1 and CDR2: MNHNS and SASEGT. V was clipped by 5 bases and J by 7 bases; unmatched bases: 10. The CDR3 spans 16 residues. This CDR3 reads CASSKEIAGGWNEQFF. For the CDR3, the DNA is TGTGCCAGCAGTAAAGAGATAGCGGGAGGGTGGAATGAGCAGTTCTTC.

This rearrangement joins TRBV19 to TRBJ2-1; the D gene is possibly TRBD1 (5 bases). The V end was cut by 4 bases, the J end by 2 bases, with 9 bases between. The germline gives CDR1 LNHDA, CDR2 SQIVND (reference sequence). CDR3 length: 14 residues. CDR3 sequence: CASSRGGPYNEQFF. The CDR3 DNA follows: TGTGCCAGTAGTAGGGGCGGCCCCTACAATGAGCAGTTCTTC.